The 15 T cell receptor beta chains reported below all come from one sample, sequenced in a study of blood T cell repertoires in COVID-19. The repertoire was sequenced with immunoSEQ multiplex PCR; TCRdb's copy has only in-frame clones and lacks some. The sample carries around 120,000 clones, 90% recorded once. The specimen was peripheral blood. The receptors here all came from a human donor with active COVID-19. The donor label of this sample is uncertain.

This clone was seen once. The CDR3 region is CAISESPDRGLQYSGANVLTF. For the CDR3, the DNA is TGTGCCATCAGTGAGTCGCCGGATAGGGGACTGCAATACTCTGGGGCCAACGTCCTGACTTTC. The chain carries TRBV10-3 and TRBJ2-6; D perhaps matches TRBD2 (6 bases). The CDR3 runs 21 residues. Germline V gene lookup returns CDR1 ENHRY and CDR2 SYGVKD. The ends were cut back, 0 bases at V and 0 bases at J, with 21 bases in the middle.

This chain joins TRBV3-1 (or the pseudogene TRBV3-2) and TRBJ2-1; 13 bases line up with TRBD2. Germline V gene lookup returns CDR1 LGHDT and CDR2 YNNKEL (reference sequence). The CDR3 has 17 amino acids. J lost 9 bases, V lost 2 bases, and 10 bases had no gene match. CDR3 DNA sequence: TGTGCCAGCAGCCAACGGGTCCAGGGACTAGCGGGGATTGAGCAGTTCTTC. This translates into CASSQRVQGLAGIEQFF.

CDR3 bases: TGCGCCAGCAGCCCCGGGACAGGGAATCAGCCCCAGCATTTT. This encodes CASSPGTGNQPQHF. The chain combines TRBV5-1 with TRBJ1-5; 9 bases match TRBD1. The CDR3 runs to 14 residues. V dropped 4 bases and J dropped 4; count of bases not matched to a gene: 3. CDR1 and CDR2 (germline): SGHRS, YFSETQ.

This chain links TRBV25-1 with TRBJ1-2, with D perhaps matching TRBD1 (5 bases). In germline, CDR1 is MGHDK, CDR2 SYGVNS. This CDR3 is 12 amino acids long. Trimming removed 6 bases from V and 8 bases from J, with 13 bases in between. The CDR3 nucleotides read TGTGCCAGCAGCCCAGGGTCCTACGGCTACACCTTC. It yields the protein CASSPGSYGYTF.

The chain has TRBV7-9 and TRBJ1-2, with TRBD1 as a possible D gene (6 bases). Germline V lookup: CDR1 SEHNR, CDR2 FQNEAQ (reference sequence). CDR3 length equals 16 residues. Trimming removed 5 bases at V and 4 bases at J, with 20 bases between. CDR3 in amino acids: CASSQGSLASAYGYTF. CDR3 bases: TGTGCCAGCAGCCAGGGGAGTCTCGCCAGCGCCTATGGCTACACCTTC.

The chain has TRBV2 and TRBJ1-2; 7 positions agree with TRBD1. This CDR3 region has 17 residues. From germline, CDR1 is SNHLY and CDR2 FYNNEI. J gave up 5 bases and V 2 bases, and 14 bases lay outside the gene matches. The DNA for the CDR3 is TGTGCCAGCAGTGAATACCGGGACAGACGGCGGTTATATGGCTACACCTTC. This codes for CASSEYRDRRRLYGYTF.

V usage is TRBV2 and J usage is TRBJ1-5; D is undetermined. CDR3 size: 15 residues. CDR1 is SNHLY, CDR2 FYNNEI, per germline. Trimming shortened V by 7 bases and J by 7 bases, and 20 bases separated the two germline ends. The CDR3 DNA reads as TGTGCCAGCACCCTCAGCCCACCCGGAGCCCAGCCCCAGCATTTT. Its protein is CASTLSPPGAQPQHF.

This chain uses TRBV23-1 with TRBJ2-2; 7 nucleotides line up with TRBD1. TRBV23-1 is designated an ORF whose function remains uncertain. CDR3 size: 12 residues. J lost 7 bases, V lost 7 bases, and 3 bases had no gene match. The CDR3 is CASTTGCGELFF. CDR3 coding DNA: TGCGCCAGCACGACAGGGTGCGGGGAGCTGTTTTTT.

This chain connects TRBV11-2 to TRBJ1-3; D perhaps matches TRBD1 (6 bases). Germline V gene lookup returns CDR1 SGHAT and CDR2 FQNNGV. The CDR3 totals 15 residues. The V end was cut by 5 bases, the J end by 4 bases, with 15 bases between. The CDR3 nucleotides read TGTGCCAGCAGCCCTCACAGGGCTGCAGGAAACACCATATATTTT. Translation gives CASSPHRAAGNTIYF.

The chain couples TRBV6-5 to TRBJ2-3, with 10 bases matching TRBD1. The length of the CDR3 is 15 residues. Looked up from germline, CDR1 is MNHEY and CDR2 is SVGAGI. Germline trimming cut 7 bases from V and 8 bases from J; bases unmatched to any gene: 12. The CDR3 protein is CASNTRQGAGRTQYF. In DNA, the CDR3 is TGTGCCAGCAACACTAGACAGGGGGCGGGACGTACGCAGTATTTT.

CDR3 in amino acids: CAWETGGRGNTEAFF. CDR3 nucleotide sequence: TGTGCCTGGGAGACAGGGGGCCGGGGGAACACTGAAGCTTTCTTT. The rearrangement links TRBV30 to TRBJ1-1, with 10 positions matching TRBD1. Losses at the gene ends were 5 bases for V and 1 base for J; bases not matched to a gene: 7. CDR3 length: 15 residues. Germline CDR1 and CDR2: GTSNPN and SVGIG (reference sequence). Supplemented by reference TRBV30 and TRBJ1-1, the full variable domain reads SQTIHQWPATLVQPVGSPLSLECTVEGTSNPNLYWYRQAAGRGLQLLFYSVGIGQISSEVPQNLSASRPQDRQFILSSKKLLLSDSGFYLCAWETGGRGNTEAFFGQGTRLTVV.

The DNA for the CDR3 is TGTGCCAGCAGCTTCTATTTGAGCGGGGGACAGTACGAGCAGTACTTC. Amino acids: CASSFYLSGGQYEQYF. The chain recombines TRBV13 with TRBJ2-7; D perhaps matches TRBD2 (8 bases). The V and J ends lost 3 bases and 4 bases respectively, with 19 bases between them. The germline CDR1 and CDR2 sequences are PRHDT and FYEKMQ (reference sequence). The length of the CDR3 is 16 residues.

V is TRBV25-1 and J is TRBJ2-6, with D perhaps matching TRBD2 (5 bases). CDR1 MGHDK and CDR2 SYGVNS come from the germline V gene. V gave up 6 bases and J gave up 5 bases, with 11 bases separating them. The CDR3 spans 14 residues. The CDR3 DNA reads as TGTGCCAGCAGCGTGACGGGAAGGGCCAACGTCCTGACTTTC. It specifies CASSVTGRANVLTF.

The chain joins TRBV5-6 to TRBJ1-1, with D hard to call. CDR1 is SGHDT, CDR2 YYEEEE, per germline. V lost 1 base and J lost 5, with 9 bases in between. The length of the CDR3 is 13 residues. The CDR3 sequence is CASSLIRDTEAFF. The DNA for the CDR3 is TGTGCCAGCAGCTTGATACGGGATACTGAAGCTTTCTTT.

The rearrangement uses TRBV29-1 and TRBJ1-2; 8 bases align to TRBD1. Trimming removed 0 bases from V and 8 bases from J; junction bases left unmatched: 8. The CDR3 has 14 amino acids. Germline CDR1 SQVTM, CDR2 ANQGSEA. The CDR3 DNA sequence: TGCAGCGTTGAAGACGCCCAGGGGGCGGGGGGCTACACCTTC. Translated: CSVEDAQGAGGYTF.